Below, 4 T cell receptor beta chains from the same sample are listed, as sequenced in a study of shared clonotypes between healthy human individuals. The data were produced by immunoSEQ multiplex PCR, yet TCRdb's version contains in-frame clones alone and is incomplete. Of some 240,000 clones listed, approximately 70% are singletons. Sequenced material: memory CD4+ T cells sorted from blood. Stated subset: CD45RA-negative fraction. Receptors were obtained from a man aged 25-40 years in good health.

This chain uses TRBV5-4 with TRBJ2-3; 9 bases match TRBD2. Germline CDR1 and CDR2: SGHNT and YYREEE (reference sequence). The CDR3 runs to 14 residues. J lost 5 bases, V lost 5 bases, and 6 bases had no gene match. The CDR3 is CASRPTSGQDTQYF. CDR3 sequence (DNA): TGTGCCAGCAGACCGACTAGCGGTCAAGATACGCAGTATTTT.

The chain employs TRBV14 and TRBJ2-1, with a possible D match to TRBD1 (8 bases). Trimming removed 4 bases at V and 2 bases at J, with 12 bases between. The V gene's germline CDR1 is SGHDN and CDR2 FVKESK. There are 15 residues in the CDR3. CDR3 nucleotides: TGTGCCAGCAGCCTACAGGGGGGGCCCTACAATGAGCAGTTCTTC. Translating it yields CASSLQGGPYNEQFF.

CDR3 in DNA: TGCGCCAGCAGCCCGCGGGTCGGTAATGAAAAACTGTTTTTT. Amino acid sequence: CASSPRVGNEKLFF. V is TRBV4-3 and J is TRBJ1-4; the D is unclear. The CDR3 consists of 14 residues. Germline-derived CDR1 and CDR2 are LGHNA and YSLEER. Trimming cost V 4 bases and J 4 bases, with 10 bases left between them.

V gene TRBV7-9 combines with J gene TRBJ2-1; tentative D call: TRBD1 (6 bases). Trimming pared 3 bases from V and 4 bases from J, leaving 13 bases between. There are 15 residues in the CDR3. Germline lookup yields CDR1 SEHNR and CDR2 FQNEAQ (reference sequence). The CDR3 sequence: CASSFRRTAYNEQFF. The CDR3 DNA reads TGTGCCAGCAGCTTCCGACGGACAGCATACAATGAGCAGTTCTTC.